Following are 5 T cell receptor beta chains from one sample sequenced in a study of T cell changes during pregnancy in multiple sclerosis. Generated by immunoSEQ multiplex PCR, the TCRdb table keeps only in-frame clones and is missing some. The sample consists of around 50,000 clones, about 92% of them appearing once. Sample: CD4+ T cells from peripheral blood mononuclear cells, taken after pregnancy. These receptors all stem from a female donor with multiple sclerosis, enrolled in a pregnancy study.

The chain has TRBV15 and TRBJ2-1, with 10 positions matching TRBD2. The CDR3 covers 17 residues. V lost 0 bases, J lost 7 bases, and 9 bases stayed unmatched. Per germline, CDR1 LNHNV and CDR2 YYDKDF (reference sequence). CDR3 protein: CATSRDPASGGINEQFF. In nucleotides, the CDR3 is TGTGCCACCAGCAGAGATCCGGCTAGCGGGGGTATAAATGAGCAGTTCTTC.

The rearrangement joins TRBV5-6 to TRBJ2-3, with TRBD2 matching 8 bases. CDR1 is SGHDT, CDR2 YYEEEE, per germline. With 0 bases clipped from V and 2 bases from J, the junction kept 5 bases outside the gene matches. The CDR3 is 16 residues long. The CDR3 loop is CASSLGRGAYTDTQYF. CDR3 nucleotides: TGTGCCAGCAGCTTGGGGCGGGGGGCCTACACAGATACGCAGTATTTT.

The chain uses TRBV6-5 and TRBJ2-7, with D perhaps TRBD1 (5 bases). Trimming removed 0 bases from V and 3 bases from J, with 12 bases in between. CDR1 and CDR2 from the germline V gene are MNHEY and SVGAGI. This CDR3 has 15 amino acids. The CDR3 sequence: CASSYSGPLGYEQYF. The CDR3 nucleotides read TGTGCCAGCAGTTACTCGGGGCCTTTGGGCTACGAGCAGTACTTC.

This clone has a handful of counts. The V gene is TRBV29-1, the J gene TRBJ1-1; 7 nucleotides line up with TRBD1. The CDR3 length is 12 residues. CDR1 is SQVTM, CDR2 ANQGSEA, per germline. Losses at the gene ends were 6 bases for V and 4 bases for J; bases not matched to a gene: 5. The CDR3 region has the DNA TGCAGCGTCCTACAGGGGTTCACTGAAGCTTTCTTT. Its translation: CSVLQGFTEAFF.

This sequence joins TRBV11-2 and TRBJ1-1; tentative D call: TRBD1 (6 bases). CDR3 size: 15 residues. Germline V lookup: CDR1 SGHAT, CDR2 FQNNGV. V lost 1 base to trimming and J lost 0 bases, with 9 bases between them. The CDR3 DNA follows: TGTGCCAGCAGCTTAGCAGGGGTCTTGAACACTGAAGCTTTCTTT. It specifies CASSLAGVLNTEAFF.